Listed below are T cell receptor beta chains from one sample, sequenced in a study of blood T cells in healthy people across ages. TCRdb called the 5' RACE reads again in MiXCR, with one record for every CDR3 protein. The repertoire includes approximately 810,000 distinct CDR3 sequences, around 30% of them detected once, and 15% to 20% sits in the top ten. Specimen: blood. The receptors were sampled from a woman aged 80 or over in good health. The CDR3 runs from the conserved cysteine through the conserved F or W. The order of the fields is V gene, D gene, clone size, J gene, CDR3 DNA, CDR3 protein. D genes are given only for firm matches. Rows give clone size only sometimes, using once, few, many, or a class for an expanded clone.

V gene: TRBV6-1; D gene: TRBD1; clone size: few; J gene: TRBJ1-3; CDR3 DNA: TGTGCCAGCAGCTCCCAGGGGAGGCAGGGGGGCTTCTCTGGAAACACCATATATTTT; CDR3 protein: CASSSQGRQGGFSGNTIYF
V gene: TRBV7-2; D gene: TRBD2; clone size: many; J gene: TRBJ2-1; CDR3 DNA: TGTGCCAGCCATCAGACGGGAGGGACCGGTGAGCAGTTCTTC; CDR3 protein: CASHQTGGTGEQFF
V gene: TRBV6-1; D gene: TRBD1; clone size: -; J gene: TRBJ2-1; CDR3 DNA: TGTGCCAGCAGTGAAGCGAGGGGACAGGGGACCTACAATGAGCAGTTCTTC; CDR3 protein: CASSEARGQGTYNEQFF
V gene: TRBV10-3; D gene: TRBD1; clone size: many; J gene: TRBJ2-1; CDR3 DNA: TGTGCCATCAGTCTGGGACAGGGAAATGAGCAGTTCTTC; CDR3 protein: CAISLGQGNEQFF
V gene: TRBV6-2/TRBV6-3; D gene: TRBD1; clone size: few; J gene: TRBJ1-2; CDR3 DNA: TGTGCCAGCAGCGGGACAGTAAGCTATGGCTACACCTTC; CDR3 protein: CASSGTVSYGYTF
V gene: TRBV7-8; D gene: TRBD2; clone size: many; J gene: TRBJ2-7; CDR3 DNA: TGTGCCAGCAGCCCAGCAATCGGGCTAGCGGGGGCCTCAGCCCAGTACTTC; CDR3 protein: CASSPAIGLAGASAQYF
V gene: TRBV7-9; D gene: TRBD1; clone size: many; J gene: TRBJ2-1; CDR3 DNA: TGTGCCAGCAGCTTGCTGGACAGGGACAATGAGCAGTTCTTC; CDR3 protein: CASSLLDRDNEQFF
V gene: TRBV3-1; D gene: -; clone size: -; J gene: TRBJ1-2; CDR3 DNA: TGTGCCAGCAGCCCCTGGGACAAGGACTATGGCTACACCTTC; CDR3 protein: CASSPWDKDYGYTF
V gene: TRBV11-2; D gene: TRBD1; clone size: -; J gene: TRBJ1-2; CDR3 DNA: TGTGCCAGCAGCTTAAACGTCGACAGGGGGCAAGGCTACACCTTC; CDR3 protein: CASSLNVDRGQGYTF
V gene: TRBV9; D gene: TRBD2; clone size: -; J gene: TRBJ2-7; CDR3 DNA: TGTGCCAGCAGCGTAGGTCTAGCGGGGGTCTACAATGAGCAGTACTTC; CDR3 protein: CASSVGLAGVYNEQYF
V gene: TRBV7-2; D gene: TRBD1; clone size: few; J gene: TRBJ1-2; CDR3 DNA: TGTGCCAGCAGCTCAAGGACAGGGGGAGAATATGGCTACACCTTC; CDR3 protein: CASSSRTGGEYGYTF
V gene: TRBV5-6; D gene: -; clone size: -; J gene: TRBJ2-5; CDR3 DNA: TGTGCCAGCAGCTTGGTTACTGACTGGGGCCAAGAGACCCAGTACTTC; CDR3 protein: CASSLVTDWGQETQYF
V gene: TRBV7-2; D gene: -; clone size: -; J gene: TRBJ1-3; CDR3 DNA: TGTGCCAGCAGCCTACGAGAGAGCTCTGGAAACACCATATATTTT; CDR3 protein: CASSLRESSGNTIYF
V gene: TRBV9; D gene: -; clone size: -; J gene: TRBJ2-5; CDR3 DNA: TGTGCCAGCAGCGTAGGGCAGATCGCCTACAATGAGCAGTACTTC; CDR3 protein: CASSVGQIAYNEQYF
V gene: TRBV6-5; D gene: TRBD2; clone size: -; J gene: TRBJ2-5; CDR3 DNA: TGTGCCAGCAGTTACGTTGCGGGAGTAAGGGAGACCCAGTACTTC; CDR3 protein: CASSYVAGVRETQYF
V gene: TRBV6-2/TRBV6-3; D gene: -; clone size: -; J gene: TRBJ2-2; CDR3 DNA: TGTGCCAGCAGTTACCCGACAGGAGCGAACACCGGGGAGCTGTTTTTT; CDR3 protein: CASSYPTGANTGELFF
V gene: TRBV11-2; D gene: TRBD2; clone size: few; J gene: TRBJ2-1; CDR3 DNA: TGTGCCAGCATCCCTGGGAGAGCGGGGGGGAGCTCCTACAATGAGCAGTTCTTC; CDR3 protein: CASIPGRAGGSSYNEQFF
V gene: TRBV7-9; D gene: -; clone size: few; J gene: TRBJ1-4; CDR3 DNA: TGTGCCAGCAGCTTATCTCGAGCCTCTAATGAAAAACTGTTTTTT; CDR3 protein: CASSLSRASNEKLFF
V gene: TRBV4-3; D gene: -; clone size: many; J gene: TRBJ2-3; CDR3 DNA: TGCGCCAGCAGCCAAGAGGGGGCATATACGCAGTATTTT; CDR3 protein: CASSQEGAYTQYF
V gene: TRBV10-3; D gene: -; clone size: many; J gene: TRBJ2-3; CDR3 DNA: TGTGCCATCAGTGAGGCAAGGCAGGGTGGAGATACGCAGTATTTT; CDR3 protein: CAISEARQGGDTQYF
V gene: TRBV11-2; D gene: -; clone size: -; J gene: TRBJ1-2; CDR3 DNA: TGTGCCAGCAGCCATGACCGGCCTCGGGGCTACACCTTC; CDR3 protein: CASSHDRPRGYTF
V gene: TRBV18; D gene: TRBD1; clone size: -; J gene: TRBJ2-3; CDR3 DNA: TGTGCCAGCTCACCTACTGGGACAGGGGGCACAGATACGCAGTATTTT; CDR3 protein: CASSPTGTGGTDTQYF
V gene: TRBV6-2/TRBV6-3; D gene: -; clone size: -; J gene: TRBJ2-7; CDR3 DNA: TGTGCCAGCAGTGACAGTATTCGGGAGCAGTACTTC; CDR3 protein: CASSDSIREQYF
V gene: TRBV19; D gene: -; clone size: -; J gene: TRBJ1-2; CDR3 DNA: TGTGCCAGTAGTATAAAGGGGAGAGTTGGCTACACCTTC; CDR3 protein: CASSIKGRVGYTF
V gene: TRBV24-1; D gene: -; clone size: many; J gene: TRBJ2-1; CDR3 DNA: TGTGCCACCAGTGATTCCACAGGACGGACATCCTACAATGAGCAGTTCTTC; CDR3 protein: CATSDSTGRTSYNEQFF
V gene: TRBV10-3; D gene: TRBD2; clone size: -; J gene: TRBJ2-2; CDR3 DNA: TGTGCCATCAGCCTAGCGGGGGCCGAGAACACCGGGGAGCTGTTTTTT; CDR3 protein: CAISLAGAENTGELFF
V gene: TRBV2; D gene: -; clone size: -; J gene: TRBJ1-5; CDR3 DNA: TGTGCCAGCAGTGGGGGCAACGTACGCAATCAGCCCCAGCATTTT; CDR3 protein: CASSGGNVRNQPQHF
V gene: TRBV6-6; D gene: TRBD1; clone size: few; J gene: TRBJ1-5; CDR3 DNA: TGTGCCAGCAGTCCCCAAACAGGGGTTGGGATCAATCAGCCCCAGCATTTT; CDR3 protein: CASSPQTGVGINQPQHF
V gene: TRBV7-2; D gene: -; clone size: once; J gene: TRBJ2-1; CDR3 DNA: TGTGCCAGCAGCTTGGATAGAGTGAGTGAGCAGTTCTTC; CDR3 protein: CASSLDRVSEQFF
V gene: TRBV3-1; D gene: -; clone size: many; J gene: TRBJ1-2; CDR3 DNA: TGTGCCAGCAGCCACAGGGGTGTCTATGGCTACACCTTC; CDR3 protein: CASSHRGVYGYTF
V gene: TRBV7-2; D gene: -; clone size: many; J gene: TRBJ2-3; CDR3 DNA: TGTGCCAGCAGCTTAGACCGGGTAACAGATACGCAGTATTTT; CDR3 protein: CASSLDRVTDTQYF
V gene: TRBV7-2; D gene: TRBD2; clone size: many; J gene: TRBJ2-7; CDR3 DNA: TGTGCCAGCAGCCTGGGGCTAGCGGGGGTATACGAGCAGTACTTC; CDR3 protein: CASSLGLAGVYEQYF
V gene: TRBV13; D gene: -; clone size: many; J gene: TRBJ2-1; CDR3 DNA: TGTGCCAGCAGCTTAGGTTGGTCCCAGTTCTTC; CDR3 protein: CASSLGWSQFF
V gene: TRBV18; D gene: -; clone size: -; J gene: TRBJ2-7; CDR3 DNA: TGTACCAGCTCACCAGGACCGACGAGCTCCTACGAGCAGTACTTC; CDR3 protein: CTSSPGPTSSYEQYF
V gene: TRBV20-1; D gene: TRBD1; clone size: -; J gene: TRBJ1-2; CDR3 DNA: TGCAGTGCAACGGGACAGAACTTAGGCTACACCTTC; CDR3 protein: CSATGQNLGYTF
V gene: TRBV4-3; D gene: -; clone size: many; J gene: TRBJ2-2; CDR3 DNA: TGCGCCAGCAGCCAAGATTCGCCCCGCGGAGGGACCGGGGAGCTGTTTTTT; CDR3 protein: CASSQDSPRGGTGELFF
V gene: TRBV12-3/TRBV12-4; D gene: -; clone size: few; J gene: TRBJ2-3; CDR3 DNA: TGTGCCAGCAGTTCCCGGACGGCTAGCACAGATACGGAGTATTTT; CDR3 protein: CASSSRTASTDTEYF
V gene: TRBV6-5; D gene: -; clone size: many; J gene: TRBJ2-5; CDR3 DNA: TGTGCCAGCAGTTACTCATGGAGGGAGACCCAGTACTTC; CDR3 protein: CASSYSWRETQYF
V gene: TRBV7-2; D gene: TRBD1; clone size: -; J gene: TRBJ2-7; CDR3 DNA: TGTGCCAGCAGGCGGGACAGGGGTCATCACGAGCAGTACTTC; CDR3 protein: CASRRDRGHHEQYF
V gene: TRBV10-3; D gene: -; clone size: many; J gene: TRBJ2-3; CDR3 DNA: TGTGCCATCAGTGAGTCGAACCTACGAACTATAAACACAGATACGCAGTATTTT; CDR3 protein: CAISESNLRTINTDTQYF
V gene: TRBV5-5; D gene: -; clone size: many; J gene: TRBJ2-3; CDR3 DNA: TGTGCCAGCAGCATAAGTAGCGTAAGCACAGATACGCAGTATTTT; CDR3 protein: CASSISSVSTDTQYF
V gene: TRBV20-1; D gene: TRBD1; clone size: few; J gene: TRBJ1-5; CDR3 DNA: TGCAGTGCTAGAGATAGCCAGGGGGCGTTTCAGCCCCAGCATTTT; CDR3 protein: CSARDSQGAFQPQHF
V gene: TRBV6-4; D gene: -; clone size: many; J gene: TRBJ2-1; CDR3 DNA: TGTGCCAGCAGTGAAGAAGGGTACAATGAGCAGTTCTTC; CDR3 protein: CASSEEGYNEQFF
V gene: TRBV7-3; D gene: -; clone size: once; J gene: TRBJ2-3; CDR3 DNA: TGTGCCAGCAGTATCCAACCCTGGGACCCCTTGCAGTATTTT; CDR3 protein: CASSIQPWDPLQYF
V gene: TRBV18; D gene: -; clone size: -; J gene: TRBJ2-7; CDR3 DNA: TGTGCCAGCTCACCAACGGGTCGGTCCTACGAGCAGTACTTC; CDR3 protein: CASSPTGRSYEQYF
V gene: TRBV7-8; D gene: TRBD1; clone size: few; J gene: TRBJ1-1; CDR3 DNA: TGTGCCAGCAGACTAGGGGGGACAGGGGGGGGCACTGAAGCTTTCTTT; CDR3 protein: CASRLGGTGGGTEAFF